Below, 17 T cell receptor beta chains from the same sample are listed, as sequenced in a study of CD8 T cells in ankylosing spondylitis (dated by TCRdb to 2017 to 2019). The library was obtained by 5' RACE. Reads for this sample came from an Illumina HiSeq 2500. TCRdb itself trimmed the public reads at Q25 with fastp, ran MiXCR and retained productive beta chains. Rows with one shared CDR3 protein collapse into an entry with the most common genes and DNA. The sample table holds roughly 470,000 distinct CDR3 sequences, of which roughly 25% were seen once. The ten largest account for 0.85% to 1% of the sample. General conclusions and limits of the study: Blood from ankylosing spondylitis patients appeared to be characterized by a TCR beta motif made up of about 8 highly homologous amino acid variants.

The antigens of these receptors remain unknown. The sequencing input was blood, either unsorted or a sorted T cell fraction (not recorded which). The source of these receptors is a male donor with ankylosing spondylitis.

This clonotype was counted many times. CDR3 nucleotide sequence: TGCGCCAGCAGGGATCGCACAGATACGCAGTATTTT. Translating gives CASRDRTDTQYF. The chain employs TRBV5-1 and TRBJ2-3; D remains ambiguous. Trimming removed 5 bases from V and 1 base from J, with 5 bases in between. The CDR3 totals 12 residues. Germline V lookup: CDR1 SGHRS, CDR2 YFSETQ.

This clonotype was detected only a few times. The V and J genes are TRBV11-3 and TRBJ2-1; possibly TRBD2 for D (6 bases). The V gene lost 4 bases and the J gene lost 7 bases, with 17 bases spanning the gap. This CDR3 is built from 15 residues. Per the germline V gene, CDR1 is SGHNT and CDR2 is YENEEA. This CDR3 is CASSSVTRGRNEQFF. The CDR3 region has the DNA TGTGCCAGCAGCTCAGTGACTAGAGGTCGGAATGAGCAGTTCTTC.

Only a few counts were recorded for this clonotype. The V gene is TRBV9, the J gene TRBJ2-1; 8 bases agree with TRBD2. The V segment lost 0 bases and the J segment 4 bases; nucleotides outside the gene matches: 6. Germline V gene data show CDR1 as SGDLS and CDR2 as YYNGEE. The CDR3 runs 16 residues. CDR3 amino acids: CASSVGLLAVYNEQFF. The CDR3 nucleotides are TGTGCCAGCAGCGTAGGCTTACTAGCGGTGTACAATGAGCAGTTCTTC.

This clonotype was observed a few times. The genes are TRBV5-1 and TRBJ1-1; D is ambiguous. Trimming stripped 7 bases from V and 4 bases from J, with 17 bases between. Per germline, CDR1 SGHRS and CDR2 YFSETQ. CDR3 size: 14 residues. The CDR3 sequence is CASRSRTGGTEAFF. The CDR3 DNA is TGCGCCAGCCGATCCCGAACGGGAGGCACTGAAGCTTTCTTT.

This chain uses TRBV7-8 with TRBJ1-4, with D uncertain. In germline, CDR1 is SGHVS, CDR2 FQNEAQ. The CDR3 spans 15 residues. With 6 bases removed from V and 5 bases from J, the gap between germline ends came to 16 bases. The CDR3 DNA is TGTGCCAGCAGTCGATACAGCGAGGGAAATGAAAAACTGTTTTTT. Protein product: CASSRYSEGNEKLFF. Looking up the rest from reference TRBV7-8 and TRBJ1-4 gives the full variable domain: GAGVSQSPRYKVAKRGQDVALRCDPISGHVSLFWYQQALGQGPEFLTYFQNEAQLDKSGLPSDRFFAERPEGSVSTLKIQRTQQEDSAVYLCASSRYSEGNEKLFFGSGTQLSVL.

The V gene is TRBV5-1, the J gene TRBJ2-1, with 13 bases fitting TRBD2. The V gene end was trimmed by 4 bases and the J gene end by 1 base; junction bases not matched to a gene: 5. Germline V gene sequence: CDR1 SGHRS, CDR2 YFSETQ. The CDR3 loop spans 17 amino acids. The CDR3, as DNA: TGCGCCAGCAGCCCAGGACTAGCGGGAGCTTCCTACAATGAGCAGTTCTTC. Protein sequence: CASSPGLAGASYNEQFF.

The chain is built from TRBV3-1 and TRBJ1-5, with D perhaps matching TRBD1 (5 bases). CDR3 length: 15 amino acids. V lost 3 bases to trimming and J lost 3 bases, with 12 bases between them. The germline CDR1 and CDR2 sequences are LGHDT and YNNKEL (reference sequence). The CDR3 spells CASSQDTLSNQPQHF. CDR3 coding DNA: TGTGCCAGCAGCCAGGACACCCTTTCCAATCAGCCCCAGCATTTT.

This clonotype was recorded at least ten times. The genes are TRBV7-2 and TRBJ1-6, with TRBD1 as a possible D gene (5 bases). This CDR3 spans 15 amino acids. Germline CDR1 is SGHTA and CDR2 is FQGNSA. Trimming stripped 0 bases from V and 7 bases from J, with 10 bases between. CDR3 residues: CASSLAGPPNSPLHF. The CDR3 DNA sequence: TGTGCCAGCAGCTTAGCGGGGCCGCCCAATTCACCCCTCCACTTT. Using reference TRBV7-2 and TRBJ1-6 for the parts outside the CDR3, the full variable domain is GAGVSQSPSNKVTEKGKDVELRCDPISGHTALYWYRQSLGQGLEFLIYFQGNSAPDKSGLPSDRFSAERTGGSVSTLTIQRTQQEDSAVYLCASSLAGPPNSPLHFGNGTRLTVT.

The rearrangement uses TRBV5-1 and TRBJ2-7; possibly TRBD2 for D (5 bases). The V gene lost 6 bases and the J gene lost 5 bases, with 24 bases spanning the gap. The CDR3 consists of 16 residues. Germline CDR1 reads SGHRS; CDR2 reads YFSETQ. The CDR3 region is CASTDGSEGGPHEQYV. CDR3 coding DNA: TGCGCCAGCACGGACGGGTCCGAGGGCGGACCTCACGAGCAGTACGTC.

This chain's CDR3 is CASSLSGQVIGEKLFF. CDR3 bases: TGTGCCAGCAGCTTATCGGGACAGGTCATAGGGGAAAAACTGTTTTTT. The chain couples TRBV7-8 to TRBJ1-4; 8 bases align to TRBD1. The CDR3 consists of 16 residues. The germline gives CDR1 SGHVS, CDR2 FQNEAQ. The J segment lost 8 bases and the V segment lost 2 bases, leaving 10 bases of the junction unmatched.

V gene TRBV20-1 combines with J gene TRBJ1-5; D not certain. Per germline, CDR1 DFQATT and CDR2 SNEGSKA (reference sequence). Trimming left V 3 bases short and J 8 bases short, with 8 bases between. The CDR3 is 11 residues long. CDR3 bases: TGCAGTGCTAGTTTCGGGAAGCCCCAGCATTTT. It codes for CSASFGKPQHF.

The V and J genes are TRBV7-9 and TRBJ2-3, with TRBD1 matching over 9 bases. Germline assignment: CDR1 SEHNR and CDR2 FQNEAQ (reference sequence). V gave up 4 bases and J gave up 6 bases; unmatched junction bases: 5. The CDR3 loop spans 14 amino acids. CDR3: CASSYGTGHDTQYF. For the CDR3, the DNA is TGTGCCAGCAGCTACGGGACAGGGCATGATACGCAGTATTTT.

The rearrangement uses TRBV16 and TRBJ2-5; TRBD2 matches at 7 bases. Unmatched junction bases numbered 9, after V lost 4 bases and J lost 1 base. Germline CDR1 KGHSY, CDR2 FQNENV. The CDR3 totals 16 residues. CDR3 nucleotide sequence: TGTGCCAGCAGCCGACTAGGAGGGGAGGGCCAAGAGACCCAGTACTTC. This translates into CASSRLGGEGQETQYF.

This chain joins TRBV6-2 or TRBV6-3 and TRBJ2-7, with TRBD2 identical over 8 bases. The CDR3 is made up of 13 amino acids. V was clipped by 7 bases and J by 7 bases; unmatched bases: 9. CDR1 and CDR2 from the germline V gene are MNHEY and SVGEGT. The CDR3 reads CASKEAGVGEQYF. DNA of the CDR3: TGTGCCAGCAAAGAAGCGGGGGTCGGGGAGCAGTACTTC.

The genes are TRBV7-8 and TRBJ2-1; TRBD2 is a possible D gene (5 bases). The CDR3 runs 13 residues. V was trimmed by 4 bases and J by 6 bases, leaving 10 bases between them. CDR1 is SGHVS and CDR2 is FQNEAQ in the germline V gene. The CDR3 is CASSWGVSNEQFF. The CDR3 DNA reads TGTGCCAGCAGCTGGGGAGTTAGCAATGAGCAGTTCTTC.

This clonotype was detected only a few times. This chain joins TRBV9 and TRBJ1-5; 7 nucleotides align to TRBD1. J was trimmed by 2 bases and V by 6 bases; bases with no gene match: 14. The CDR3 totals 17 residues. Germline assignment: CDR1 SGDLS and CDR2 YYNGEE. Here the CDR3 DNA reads TGTGCCAGCACCAAGCGACAGGGCTACGACCGCAATCAGCCCCAGCATTTT. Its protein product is CASTKRQGYDRNQPQHF. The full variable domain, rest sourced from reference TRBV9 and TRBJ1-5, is DSGVTQTPKHLITATGQRVTLRCSPRSGDLSVYWYQQSLDQGLQFLIQYYNGEERAKGNILERFSAQQFPDLHSELNLSSLELGDSALYFCASTKRQGYDRNQPQHFGDGTRLSIL.

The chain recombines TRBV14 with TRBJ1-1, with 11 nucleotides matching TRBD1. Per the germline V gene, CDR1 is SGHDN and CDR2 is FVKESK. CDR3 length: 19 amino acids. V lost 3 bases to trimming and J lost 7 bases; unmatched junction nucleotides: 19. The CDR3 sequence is CASSHRDRGSPNLQSEAFF. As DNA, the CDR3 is TGTGCCAGCAGCCACCGGGACAGGGGGTCCCCAAACCTCCAAAGTGAAGCTTTCTTT.